The entry below describes one T cell receptor (beta chain). Its target is not known. Each patient was aged 18 to 65 and had newly diagnosed hyperthyroidism of under 2 months' duration. Blood was sampled at initial diagnosis of hyperthyroidism, prior to onset of any ophthalmopathy symptoms. These data are taken from a study of T cells in Graves' hyperthyroidism and ophthalmopathy. RNA transcripts yielded amplified TCR beta CDR3 regions. TCR CDR3 underwent first-round RT-PCR with the HTBI primer set. MiXCR, run by TCRdb on the multiplex PCR reads, gives a single entry per CDR3 protein. The sample holds a few hundred thousand distinct CDR3 sequences, roughly 12% seen once. CDR1 and CDR2 from the germline V gene are SGHVS and FNYEAQ. The J segment lost 3 bases and the V segment lost 5 bases, leaving 7 bases of the junction unmatched. The CDR3 covers 14 residues. General observations from the study: Ophthalmopathy was model-predicted a median about 7.1 months pre-onset.

The sequenced material came from blood. The gene calls are TRBV7-6 and TRBJ2-7, with 7 bases that match TRBD1. The sequence was obtained from a man under 40 with Graves' hyperthyroidism that later progressed to Graves' ophthalmopathy. This CDR3 is CASSPGTANYEQYF. CDR3 coding DNA: TGTGCCAGCAGCCCTGGGACAGCCAACTACGAGCAGTACTTC. Drawing the rest from reference TRBV7-6 and TRBJ2-7, the complete variable domain is GAGVSQSPRYKVTKRGQDVALRCDPISGHVSLYWYRQALGQGPEFLTYFNYEAQQDKSGLPNDRFSAERPEGSISTLTIQRTEQRDSAMYRCASSPGTANYEQYFGPGTRLTVT.